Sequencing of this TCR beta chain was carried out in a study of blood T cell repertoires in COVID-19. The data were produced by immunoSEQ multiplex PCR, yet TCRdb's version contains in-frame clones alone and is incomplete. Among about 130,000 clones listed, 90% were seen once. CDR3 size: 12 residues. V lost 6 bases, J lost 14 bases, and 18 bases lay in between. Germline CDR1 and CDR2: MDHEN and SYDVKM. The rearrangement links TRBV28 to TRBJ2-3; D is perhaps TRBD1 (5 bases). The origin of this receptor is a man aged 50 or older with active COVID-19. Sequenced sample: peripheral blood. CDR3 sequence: CASRTGSHRPYF. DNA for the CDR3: TGTGCCAGCAGAACAGGATCACATCGGCCGTATTTT. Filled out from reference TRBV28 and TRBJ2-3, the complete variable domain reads DVKVTQSSRYLVKRTGEKVFLECVQDMDHENMFWYRQDPGLGLRLIYFSYDVKMKEKGDIPEGYSVSREKKERFSLILESASTNQTSMYLCASRTGSHRPYFGPGTRLTVL.